Described below is a single T cell receptor beta chain sequence and its context. Its antigen is as yet unknown. The sample is drawn from a study of OX40 agonist ivuxolimab in advanced cancers. The method was immunoSEQ multiplex PCR; TCRdb's version includes in-frame clones alone and lacks a portion of them. The top ten hold around 7% of the sample, which has tens of thousands of clones, under 90% seen once. General study findings and limits: Blood T cells, both CD4+ and CD8+, expanded clonally by week 6 at 0.1 to 3.0 mg/kg. Partial responders treated at 0.1-3.0 mg/kg exhibited clonal expansion among the lowest measured.

The CDR3 length is 16 residues. Germline V lookup: CDR1 MGHRA, CDR2 YSYEKL. V dropped 0 bases and J dropped 4 bases, with 15 bases sitting between them. Anyone with autoimmune disease history or systemic immunosuppression was excluded. Blood got drawn at baseline, again on cycle 4 day 1, and then on cycle 7 day 1. The V and J genes are TRBV4-1 and TRBJ1-1; D is unresolved. The clonotype was recovered from an adult with an advanced solid tumor such as melanoma, head and neck, liver or kidney cancer. The material sequenced was CD4+ or CD8+ T cells sorted from blood, taken in a trial of the OX40 agonist ivuxolimab. The CDR3 is CASSQERSVAATEAFF. The CDR3 DNA reads TGCGCCAGCAGCCAAGAACGGTCCGTAGCGGCCACTGAAGCTTTCTTT.